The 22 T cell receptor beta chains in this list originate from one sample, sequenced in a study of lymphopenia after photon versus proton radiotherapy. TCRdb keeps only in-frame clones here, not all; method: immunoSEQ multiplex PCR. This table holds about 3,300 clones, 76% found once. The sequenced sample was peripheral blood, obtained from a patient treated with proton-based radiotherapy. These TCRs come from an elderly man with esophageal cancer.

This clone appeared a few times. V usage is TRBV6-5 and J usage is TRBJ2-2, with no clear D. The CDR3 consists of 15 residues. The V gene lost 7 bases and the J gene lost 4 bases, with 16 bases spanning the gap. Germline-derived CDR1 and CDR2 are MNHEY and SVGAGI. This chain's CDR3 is CASKFEAVTTGELFF. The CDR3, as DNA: TGTGCCAGCAAGTTTGAGGCGGTTACCACCGGGGAGCTGTTTTTT.

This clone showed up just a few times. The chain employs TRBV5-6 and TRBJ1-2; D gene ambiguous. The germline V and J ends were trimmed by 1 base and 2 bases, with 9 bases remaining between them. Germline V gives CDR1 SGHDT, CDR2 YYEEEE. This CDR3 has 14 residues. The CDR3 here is CASSLLGMNYGYTF. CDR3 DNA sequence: TGTGCCAGCAGCTTGTTGGGTATGAACTATGGCTACACCTTC.

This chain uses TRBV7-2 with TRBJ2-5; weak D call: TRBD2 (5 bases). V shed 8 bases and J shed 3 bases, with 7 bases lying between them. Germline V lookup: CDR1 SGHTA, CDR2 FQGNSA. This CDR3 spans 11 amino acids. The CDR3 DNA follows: TGTGCCAGCCGGACTGAAGAGACCCAGTACTTC. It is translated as CASRTEETQYF.

The CDR3 here is CASKIDWTSRDTQYF. The CDR3 nucleotides read TGTGCCAGCAAAATCGATTGGACTAGCCGGGATACGCAGTATTTT. The V gene is TRBV2, the J gene TRBJ2-3; 8 bases map to TRBD2. The trim removed 7 bases at V and 6 bases at J, leaving 12 bases unmatched. Per the germline V gene, CDR1 is SNHLY and CDR2 is FYNNEI. The CDR3 length is 15 residues.

CDR3 DNA sequence: TGTGCCACCGAGACAGTCGGAGCTAACTATGGCTACACCTTC. Its translation is CATETVGANYGYTF. The genes are TRBV10-3 and TRBJ1-2; perhaps TRBD1 as D (5 bases). This CDR3 region has 14 residues. Trimming took 10 bases from V and 0 from J, leaving 15 bases between them. Per the germline V gene, CDR1 is ENHRY and CDR2 is SYGVKD.

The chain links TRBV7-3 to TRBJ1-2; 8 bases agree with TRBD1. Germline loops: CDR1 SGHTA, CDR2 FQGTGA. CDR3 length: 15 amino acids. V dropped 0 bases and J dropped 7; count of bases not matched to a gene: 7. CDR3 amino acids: CASSLTDRVATGYTF. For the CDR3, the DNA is TGTGCCAGCAGCTTAACGGACAGGGTAGCGACTGGCTACACCTTC.

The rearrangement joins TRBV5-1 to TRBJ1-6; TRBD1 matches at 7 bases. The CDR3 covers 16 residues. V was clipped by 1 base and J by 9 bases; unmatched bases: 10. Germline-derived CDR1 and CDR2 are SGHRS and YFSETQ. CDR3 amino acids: CASSLRQGDQSSPLHF. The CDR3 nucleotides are TGCGCCAGCAGCTTGCGACAGGGAGACCAGAGTTCACCCCTCCACTTT.

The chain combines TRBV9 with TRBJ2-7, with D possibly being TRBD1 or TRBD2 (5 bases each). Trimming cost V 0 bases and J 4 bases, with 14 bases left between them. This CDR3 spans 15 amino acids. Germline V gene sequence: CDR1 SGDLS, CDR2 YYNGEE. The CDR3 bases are TGTGCCAGCAGCGTAGCCCTGGGACCTCAGTACGAGCAGTACTTC. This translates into CASSVALGPQYEQYF.

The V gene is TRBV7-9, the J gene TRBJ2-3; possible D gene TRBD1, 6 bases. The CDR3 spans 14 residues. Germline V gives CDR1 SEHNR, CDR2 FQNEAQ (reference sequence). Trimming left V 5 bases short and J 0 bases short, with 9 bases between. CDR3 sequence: CASSRTASTDTQYF. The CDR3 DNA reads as TGTGCCAGCAGCCGGACAGCTAGCACAGATACGCAGTATTTT.

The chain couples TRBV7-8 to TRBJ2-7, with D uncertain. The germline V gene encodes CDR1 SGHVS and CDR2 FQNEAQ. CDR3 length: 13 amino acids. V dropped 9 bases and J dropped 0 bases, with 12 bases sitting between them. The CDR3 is CASCISNSYEQYF. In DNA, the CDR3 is TGTGCCAGTTGCATCTCGAACTCCTACGAGCAGTACTTC.

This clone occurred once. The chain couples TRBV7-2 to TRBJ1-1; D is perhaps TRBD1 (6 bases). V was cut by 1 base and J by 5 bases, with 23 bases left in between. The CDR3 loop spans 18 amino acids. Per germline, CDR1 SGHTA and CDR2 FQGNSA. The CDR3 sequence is CASSLVPPTGAEGTEAFF. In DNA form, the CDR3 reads TGTGCCAGCAGCTTAGTGCCCCCTACGGGGGCTGAAGGGACTGAAGCTTTCTTT. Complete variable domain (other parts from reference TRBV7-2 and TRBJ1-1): GAGVSQSPSNKVTEKGKDVELRCDPISGHTALYWYRQSLGQGLEFLIYFQGNSAPDKSGLPSDRFSAERTGGSVSTLTIQRTQQEDSAVYLCASSLVPPTGAEGTEAFFGQGTRLTVV.

The CDR3 reads CASSYGTEGYGYTF. CDR3 in DNA: TGCGCCAGCTCCTATGGGACAGAGGGCTATGGCTACACCTTC. J is TRBJ1-2 and V is TRBV5-1; 7 nucleotides align to TRBD1. This CDR3 has 14 residues. Germline lookup yields CDR1 SGHRS and CDR2 YFSETQ. The V segment lost 7 bases and the J segment 4 bases; nucleotides outside the gene matches: 10.

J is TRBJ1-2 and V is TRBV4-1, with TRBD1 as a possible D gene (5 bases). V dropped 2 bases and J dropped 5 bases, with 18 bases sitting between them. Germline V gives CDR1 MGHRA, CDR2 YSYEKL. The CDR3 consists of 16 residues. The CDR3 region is CASSQSRMGDFYGYTF. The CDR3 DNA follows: TGCGCCAGCAGCCAATCCAGGATGGGGGATTTTTATGGCTACACCTTC.

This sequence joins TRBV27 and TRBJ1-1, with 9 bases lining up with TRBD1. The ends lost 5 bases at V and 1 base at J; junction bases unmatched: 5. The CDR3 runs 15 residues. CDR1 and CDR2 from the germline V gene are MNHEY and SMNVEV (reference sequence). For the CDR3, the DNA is TGTGCCAGCAGTCTCGGGACAGGGTGGAACACTGAAGCTTTCTTT. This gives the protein CASSLGTGWNTEAFF.

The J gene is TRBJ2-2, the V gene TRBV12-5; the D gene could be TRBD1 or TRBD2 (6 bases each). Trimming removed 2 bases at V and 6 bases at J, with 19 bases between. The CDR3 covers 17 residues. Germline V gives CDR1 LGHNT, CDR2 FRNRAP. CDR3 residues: CASGLPQDSRRAGELFF. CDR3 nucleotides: TGTGCTAGTGGTTTGCCTCAGGACAGCCGGAGGGCCGGGGAGCTGTTTTTT.

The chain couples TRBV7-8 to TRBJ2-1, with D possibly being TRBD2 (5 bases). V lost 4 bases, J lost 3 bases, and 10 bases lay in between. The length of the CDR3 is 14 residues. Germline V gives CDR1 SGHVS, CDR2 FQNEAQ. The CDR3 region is CASSWGVGYNEQFF. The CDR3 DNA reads TGTGCCAGCAGCTGGGGAGTCGGCTACAATGAGCAGTTCTTC.

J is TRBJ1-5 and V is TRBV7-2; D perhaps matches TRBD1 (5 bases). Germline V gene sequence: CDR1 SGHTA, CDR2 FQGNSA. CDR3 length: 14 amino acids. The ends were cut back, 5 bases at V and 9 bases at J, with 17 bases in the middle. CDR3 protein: CASSHGHTSRPQHF. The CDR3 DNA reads TGTGCCAGCAGCCATGGACACACTTCACGGCCCCAGCATTTT.

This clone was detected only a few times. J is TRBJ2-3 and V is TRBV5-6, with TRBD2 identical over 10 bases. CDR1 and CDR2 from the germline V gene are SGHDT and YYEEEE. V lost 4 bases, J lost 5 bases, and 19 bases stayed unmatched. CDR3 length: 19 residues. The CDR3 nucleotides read TGTGCCAGCAGCCCCTCGGCCCAGCGGGGGGGCCCGGGTGAAGATACGCAGTATTTT. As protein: CASSPSAQRGGPGEDTQYF.

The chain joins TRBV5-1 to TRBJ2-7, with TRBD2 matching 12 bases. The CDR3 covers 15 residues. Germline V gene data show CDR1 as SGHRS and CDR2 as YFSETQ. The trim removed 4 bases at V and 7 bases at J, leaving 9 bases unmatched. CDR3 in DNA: TGCGCCAGCAGCCCCGATCCAGGACTAGCGGGAGAGCAGTACTTC. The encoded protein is CASSPDPGLAGEQYF. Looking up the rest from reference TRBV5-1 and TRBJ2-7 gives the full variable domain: KAGVTQTPRYLIKTRGQQVTLSCSPISGHRSVSWYQQTPGQGLQFLFEYFSETQRNKGNFPGRFSGRQFSNSRSEMNVSTLELGDSALYLCASSPDPGLAGEQYFGPGTRLTVT.

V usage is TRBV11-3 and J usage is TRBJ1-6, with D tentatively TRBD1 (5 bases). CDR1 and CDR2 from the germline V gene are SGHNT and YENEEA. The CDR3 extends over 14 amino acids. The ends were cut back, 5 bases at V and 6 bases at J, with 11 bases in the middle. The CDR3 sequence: CASSRGPINSPLHF. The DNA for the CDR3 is TGTGCCAGCAGCCGGGGACCGATTAATTCACCCCTCCACTTT.

In nucleotides, the CDR3 is TGTGCCAGCAGACGAGCGGGACAGGGGATCGAGCAGTACTTC. It is translated as CASRRAGQGIEQYF. The genes are TRBV27 and TRBJ2-7, with 10 bases lining up with TRBD1. CDR1 and CDR2 (germline): MNHEY, SMNVEV (reference sequence). Trimming took 6 bases from V and 6 from J; bases not matched to a gene: 8. This CDR3 has 14 residues.

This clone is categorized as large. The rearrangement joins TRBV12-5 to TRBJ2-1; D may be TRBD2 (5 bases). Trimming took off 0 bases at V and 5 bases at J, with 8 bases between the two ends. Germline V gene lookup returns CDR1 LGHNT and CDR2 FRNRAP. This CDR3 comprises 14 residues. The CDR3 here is CASGLVAGNNEQFF. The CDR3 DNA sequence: TGTGCTAGTGGTTTGGTGGCGGGTAACAATGAGCAGTTCTTC.